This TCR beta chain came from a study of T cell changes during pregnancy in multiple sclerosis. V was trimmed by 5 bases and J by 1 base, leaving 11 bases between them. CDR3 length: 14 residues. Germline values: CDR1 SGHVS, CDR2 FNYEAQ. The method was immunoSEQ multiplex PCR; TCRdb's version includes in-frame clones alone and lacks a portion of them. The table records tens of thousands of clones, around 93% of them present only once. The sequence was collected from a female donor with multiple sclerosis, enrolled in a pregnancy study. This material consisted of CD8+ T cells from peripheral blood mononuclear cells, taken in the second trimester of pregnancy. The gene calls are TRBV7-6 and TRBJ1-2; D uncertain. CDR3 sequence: CASSPRGSNYGYTF. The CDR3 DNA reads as TGTGCCAGCAGCCCTCGTGGGAGTAACTATGGCTACACCTTC.